Listed below are T cell receptor beta chains from one sample, sequenced in a study of blood T cells in healthy people across ages. TCRdb re-analysed the 5' RACE reads in MiXCR, keeping a single row per CDR3 protein. The sample has 1.5 million to 2 million distinct CDR3 sequences; about 35% are singletons. The sample comprised blood. These receptor sequences come from a young woman in good health. The CDR3 runs from the conserved cysteine through the conserved F or W. A D gene is named only where the DNA matches it firmly. Size is stated for part of the rows, as once, few or many counts, or as a class when the clone is expanded.

V	size	J	D	CDR3	DNA
TRBV5-5	.	TRBJ2-5	TRBD2	CASTREGQETQYF	TGTGCCAGCACCAGGGAGGGGCAGGAGACCCAGTACTTC
TRBV15	.	TRBJ1-4	.	CATSRGNTATNEKLFF	TGTGCCACCAGCCGCGGGAACACTGCAACTAATGAAAAACTGTTTTTT
TRBV20-1	.	TRBJ1-2	TRBD1	CSARFPGQGGYGYTF	TGCAGTGCTAGGTTCCCGGGACAGGGGGGCTATGGCTACACCTTC
TRBV29-1	many	TRBJ2-1	TRBD1	CSVEGQGAYNEQFF	TGCAGCGTTGAGGGGCAGGGGGCGTATAATGAGCAGTTCTTC
TRBV9	few	TRBJ2-1	TRBD2	CASSGFGGSSYNEQFF	TGTGCCAGCAGCGGCTTTGGCGGGAGCTCCTACAATGAGCAGTTCTTC
TRBV14	once	TRBJ2-2	TRBD1	CASSHLTGGIFTGELFF	TGTGCCAGCAGCCACTTGACAGGGGGTATCTTCACCGGGGAGCTGTTTTTT
TRBV20-1	few	TRBJ1-2	.	CSAPIRGGYTF	TGCAGTGCTCCCATTAGAGGTGGCTACACCTTC
TRBV2	many	TRBJ2-5	.	CASSGLEETQYF	TGTGCCAGCAGTGGATTGGAAGAGACCCAGTACTTC
TRBV28	few	TRBJ2-1	.	CASSIMPGSFSYNEQFF	TGTGCCAGCAGTATCATGCCCGGATCCTTCTCCTACAATGAGCAGTTCTTC
TRBV4-1	.	TRBJ1-1	.	CASSQVGASGGGAFF	TGCGCCAGCAGCCAAGTAGGGGCTTCGGGTGGTGGCGCTTTCTTT
TRBV20-1	.	TRBJ1-5	TRBD1	CSASRLWDRGNGGNQPQHF	TGCAGTGCTAGCCGCCTTTGGGACAGGGGGAATGGTGGCAATCAGCCCCAGCATTTT
TRBV5-1	.	TRBJ2-5	.	CASSFVRAGQETQYF	TGCGCCAGCAGCTTCGTCAGGGCAGGCCAAGAGACCCAGTACTTC
TRBV29-1	many	TRBJ2-5	TRBD1	CSVVPGQGGETQYF	TGCAGCGTTGTCCCGGGACAGGGAGGAGAGACCCAGTACTTC
TRBV4-2	few	TRBJ1-5	TRBD1	CASSQARAQGNQPQHF	TGTGCCAGCAGCCAAGCTAGGGCACAGGGGAATCAGCCCCAGCATTTT
TRBV7-9	.	TRBJ2-5	.	CASSSPLSGETQYF	TGTGCCAGCAGCTCCCCTCTGTCGGGAGAGACCCAGTACTTC
TRBV7-3	few	TRBJ2-3	TRBD1	CASSLTGQGMGTDTQYF	TGTGCCAGCAGCTTAACGGGACAGGGGATGGGCACAGATACGCAGTATTTT
TRBV29-1	few	TRBJ2-1	.	CSDRVSEQFF	TGCAGCGACAGGGTGAGTGAGCAGTTCTTC
TRBV28	.	TRBJ1-2	.	CASRSHWGGGSYTF	TGTGCCAGCAGGTCACACTGGGGGGGCGGTAGCTACACCTTC
TRBV25-1	few	TRBJ1-1	.	CASSGDTNTEAFF	TGTGCCAGCAGTGGGGACACGAACACTGAAGCTTTCTTT
TRBV29-1	many	TRBJ2-1	.	CSVAGPSVTREQFF	TGCAGCGTTGCCGGGCCTAGCGTGACGAGGGAGCAGTTCTTC
TRBV5-1	.	TRBJ2-3	.	CASSLVGVESNTDTQYF	TGCGCCAGCAGCTTGGTTGGCGTAGAGTCAAACACAGATACGCAGTATTTT
TRBV7-2	.	TRBJ2-5	.	CASSLVWGSAQETQYF	TGTGCCAGCAGCTTAGTATGGGGATCGGCACAAGAGACCCAGTACTTC
TRBV29-1	.	TRBJ1-1	.	CSVENFVNTEAFF	TGCAGCGTTGAAAATTTTGTGAACACTGAAGCTTTCTTT
TRBV20-1	few	TRBJ1-1	.	CSARDDGLPRDRAEAFF	TGCAGTGCTAGAGATGATGGGCTGCCGAGGGACCGCGCTGAAGCTTTCTTT
TRBV4-2	few	TRBJ1-2	.	CASSQDNTGTANYGYTF	TGTGCCAGCAGCCAAGATAACACAGGCACAGCTAACTATGGCTACACCTTC
TRBV6-2/TRBV6-3	.	TRBJ2-3	.	CASSYWGARTDTQYF	TGTGCCAGCAGTTACTGGGGGGCCAGGACAGATACGCAGTATTTT
TRBV14	few	TRBJ2-5	.	CAGSQEDGGMETQYF	TGTGCCGGCAGCCAAGAGGATGGAGGGATGGAGACCCAGTACTTC
TRBV20-1	.	TRBJ2-7	.	CSAHEGYEQYF	TGCAGTGCCCATGAGGGGTACGAGCAGTACTTC
TRBV7-9	.	TRBJ2-7	.	CASSSNNPYEQYF	TGTGCCAGCAGCTCCAATAACCCCTACGAGCAGTACTTC
TRBV4-1	many	TRBJ2-7	.	CASSPREDYEQYF	TGCGCCAGCAGCCCTCGCGAGGACTACGAGCAGTACTTC
TRBV10-3	.	TRBJ1-1	TRBD1	CAISDPTGGVAFF	TGTGCCATCAGTGACCCCACAGGGGGCGTCGCTTTCTTT
TRBV27	many	TRBJ2-7	TRBD2	CASSLGTSGSSEQYF	TGTGCCAGCAGTTTAGGGACTAGCGGGAGCTCCGAGCAGTACTTC
TRBV30	.	TRBJ2-2	.	CAWSGQSTGELFF	TGTGCCTGGAGTGGACAATCCACCGGGGAGCTGTTTTTT
TRBV20-1	.	TRBJ2-6	.	CSARDFKGKSGANVRTF	TGCAGTGCTAGAGATTTTAAGGGGAAAAGTGGGGCCAACGTCCGGACTTTC
TRBV20-1	.	TRBJ2-7	.	CSATLEYEQYF	TGCAGTGCTACCCTTGAGTACGAGCAGTACTTC
TRBV29-1	many	TRBJ2-5	TRBD1	CSVDRGQRETQYF	TGCAGCGTCGACAGGGGGCAGCGGGAGACCCAGTACTTC
TRBV5-1	.	TRBJ2-3	TRBD1	CTSSPGQGAGTQYF	TGCACCAGCAGCCCTGGACAGGGAGCAGGTACGCAGTATTTT
TRBV28	.	TRBJ1-5	.	CASKVTSHQPQHF	TGTGCCAGCAAGGTCACGAGTCATCAGCCCCAGCATTTT
TRBV20-1	few	TRBJ2-4	TRBD2	CSAELLAVGKDKNIQYF	TGCAGTGCTGAATTGCTAGCGGTTGGTAAGGACAAAAACATTCAGTACTTC
TRBV6-1	many	TRBJ2-5	TRBD2	CASSERRAGVYQETQYF	TGTGCCAGCAGTGAGCGGAGGGCGGGAGTTTACCAAGAGACCCAGTACTTC
TRBV7-3	.	TRBJ1-1	.	CASSVTGENTEAFF	TGTGCCAGCAGCGTCACTGGTGAGAACACTGAAGCTTTCTTT
TRBV28	.	TRBJ2-7	TRBD2	CASSFPPGGTEQYF	TGTGCCAGCAGTTTCCCCCCGGGAGGGACCGAGCAGTACTTC
TRBV4-1	many	TRBJ2-1	TRBD2	CASSQESGGANEQFF	TGCGCCAGCAGCCAAGAAAGCGGGGGGGCGAATGAGCAGTTCTTC
TRBV20-1	.	TRBJ1-4	TRBD1	CSARDRDAANEKLFF	TGCAGTGCTCGGGACAGGGACGCAGCTAATGAAAAACTGTTTTTT
TRBV20-1	few	TRBJ1-2	.	CSARIFGQISIERDGYTF	TGCAGTGCTAGAATATTTGGCCAGATTTCCATAGAAAGGGATGGCTACACCTTC
TRBV4-1	.	TRBJ2-7	.	CASSQGRSVTYEQYF	TGCGCCAGCAGCCAGGGACGATCAGTGACCTACGAGCAGTACTTC
TRBV4-2	many	TRBJ2-4	.	CASSQARGGLAKNIQYF	TGTGCCAGCAGCCAAGCGCGAGGGGGGTTAGCCAAAAACATTCAGTACTTC
TRBV2	.	TRBJ2-3	TRBD2	CASRKTSGIGWSTDTQYF	TGTGCCAGCAGGAAGACTAGCGGGATAGGTTGGAGCACAGATACGCAGTATTTT
TRBV6-5	.	TRBJ2-5	.	CASSYEGKEETQYF	TGTGCCAGCAGTTACGAAGGAAAAGAAGAGACCCAGTACTTC
TRBV4-1	.	TRBJ2-7	TRBD1	CASSQSLGQGSYEQYF	TGCGCCAGCAGCCAGTCTCTCGGACAGGGATCCTACGAGCAGTACTTC
TRBV6-1	.	TRBJ2-1	.	CASSEFGTGTYNEQFF	TGTGCCAGCAGTGAATTTGGGACGGGGACCTACAATGAGCAGTTCTTC
TRBV7-9	.	TRBJ1-1	.	CASSLAYTIDSPVSRTEAFF	TGTGCCAGCAGCTTAGCCTATACTATCGACAGTCCCGTAAGTCGAACTGAAGCTTTCTTT
TRBV20-1	few	TRBJ1-5	TRBD1	CSAGTQGGEPQHF	TGCAGTGCCGGCACCCAGGGGGGAGAGCCCCAGCATTTT
TRBV18	.	TRBJ2-3	.	CASSPPLGGRTDTQYF	TGTGCCAGCTCACCACCGCTCGGCGGCCGCACAGATACGCAGTATTTT
TRBV3-1	many	TRBJ2-1	.	CASSQQGNEQFF	TGTGCCAGCAGCCAACAGGGTAATGAGCAGTTCTTC
TRBV29-1	few	TRBJ2-1	TRBD2	CSVVPTSGGYNEQFF	TGCAGCGTTGTCCCAACTAGCGGGGGTTACAATGAGCAGTTCTTC
TRBV11-2	.	TRBJ2-3	.	CASSPSGAHLRDTQYF	TGTGCCAGCAGCCCTTCGGGGGCTCACCTTCGGGATACGCAGTATTTT
TRBV20-1	.	TRBJ1-4	.	CSARDENDNEKLFF	TGCAGTGCTAGAGACGAAAACGATAATGAAAAACTGTTTTTT
TRBV9	.	TRBJ2-3	.	CASSMGLKPSTDTQYF	TGTGCCAGCAGTATGGGACTTAAACCCAGCACAGATACGCAGTATTTT